This T cell receptor beta chain is drawn from a study of CD8 T cells in ankylosing spondylitis. Study conclusions and caveats: Reactive arthritis synovial fluid and blood previously showed some of these motif variants. Typical of ankylosing spondylitis blood, it appeared, was a TCR beta motif of roughly eight highly homologous variants.

Making use of molecular barcodes, quantitative 5'-RACE generated TCR beta libraries. Each CDR3 protein is one row after TCRdb ran MiXCR on the 5' RACE reads. The sample has 150,000 to 200,000 distinct CDR3 sequences; approximately 12% are singletons. Trimming stripped 3 bases from V and 3 bases from J, with 17 bases between. The CDR3 loop spans 16 amino acids. This clonotype was picked up many times. As yet, its antigen is unknown. V and J are TRBV12-3 or TRBV12-4 and TRBJ1-2; D is uncertain. The material sequenced was blood, either unsorted or a sorted T cell fraction (not recorded which). The sequence was obtained from a female donor with ankylosing spondylitis or in good health (not recorded which). CDR3 nucleotide sequence: TGTGCCAGCAGTTTGCGGGCATCCCCAGCGGACTATGGCTACACCTTC. Amino acids: CASSLRASPADYGYTF.